This T cell receptor beta chain was recorded in a study of blood T cell repertoires in COVID-19. Germline CDR1 is MDHEN and CDR2 is SYDVKM. The CDR3 length is 17 residues. V lost 5 bases and J lost 5, with 24 bases in between. Libraries were prepared by immunoSEQ multiplex PCR; TCRdb keeps only in-frame clonotypes and omits some of them. The sample records over 200,000 clones, 75% to 90% being singletons. Material for sequencing was peripheral blood. The chain has TRBV28 and TRBJ2-5; TRBD2 is a possible D gene (5 bases). This receptor was identified in a man aged 40-55 years with acute or convalescent COVID-19. The DNA for the CDR3 is TGTGCCAGCAGTCCTCTCCCCCGGGGAATAGCGTCGGAGACCCAGTACTTC. Translation gives CASSPLPRGIASETQYF.